Listed below are T cell receptor beta chains from one sample, sequenced in a study of blood T cell repertoires in COVID-19. Generated by immunoSEQ multiplex PCR, the TCRdb table keeps only in-frame clones and is missing some. The table has 80,000 or so clones, 86% seen once; the top ten hold around 2%. The sample taken for sequencing was peripheral blood. These receptors were collected from a woman between 55 and 75 years old with acute or convalescent COVID-19. Each CDR3 is given without its conserved first and last residue. Each record gives: CDR3 length, V gene, J gene, CDR3 protein.

>13|TRBV24-1|TRBJ2-3
ATSDLDGAKVAQY
>13|TRBV7-3|TRBJ2-7
ASSSELAGASEQY
>11|TRBV6-5|TRBJ2-3
ASGLAPTDTQY
>18|TRBV28|TRBJ1-1
ASSLSPWDRGHGRDTEAF
>13|TRBV7-3|TRBJ2-5
ASSPSGGRAETQY
>13|TRBV30|TRBJ2-1
AWKAAQRHYNEQF
>10|TRBV19|TRBJ2-7
ASGTPLGEQY
>11|TRBV29-1|TRBJ1-4
SVRTQINEKLF
>13|TRBV7-6|TRBJ2-7
ASSLGDRGDYEQY
>14|TRBV2|TRBJ2-3
ASSEMAGGRTDTQY
>13|TRBV2|TRBJ1-6
ASRDRDSYNSPLH
>13|TRBV30|TRBJ2-1
AWSVRAGGRNEQF
>15|TRBV3-1/TRBV3-2|TRBJ2-1
ASSHELPGGTYNEQF
>13|TRBV7-9|TRBJ2-1
ASSLGLAGRGEQF
>12|TRBV18|TRBJ1-1
ASSPKTENTEAF
>12|TRBV7-2|TRBJ1-5
ASSRQVDNQPQH
>13|TRBV7-2|TRBJ2-3
ASSRSRGLPDTQY
>15|TRBV6-2/TRBV6-3|TRBJ2-7
ASSGQGWRGFSYEQY
>13|TRBV29-1|TRBJ2-3
SVLAGGGGTDTQY
>13|TRBV28|TRBJ1-2
ASNEGQGTSYGYT
>14|TRBV19|TRBJ2-5
ASSIRTSRGGETQY
>11|TRBV2|TRBJ2-1
ASSVGTYNEQF
>13|TRBV7-9|TRBJ2-5
ASSFDTGVQETQY
>15|TRBV7-8|TRBJ1-2
ASSLAFRGASNYGYT
>11|TRBV19|TRBJ1-1
ASKTGRVGEAF
>12|TRBV2|TRBJ1-1
ASSERTGGREAF
>12|TRBV4-3|TRBJ2-3
ASSQDVGTDTQY
>13|TRBV7-2|TRBJ1-4
ASSLSGGQGEKLF